This T cell receptor beta chain was documented in a study of CD4 T cells in relation to SARS-CoV-2 and coronaviruses. As regards this clone: Antigen: not known.

The unexposed donors gave CD4+ T cells in about 2011-2019, prior to COVID-19. CD4+ T cells were isolated from the cells after 10 days of culture. Between the trimmed V and J ends, which lost 4 bases and 2 bases, there was a span of 9 bases. This CDR3 region has 14 residues. Germline-derived CDR1 and CDR2 are SNHLY and FYNNEI. The study, taken as a whole, reports: In approximately 71% of donors, memory CD4+ clonotypes crossrecognized SARS-CoV-2 and at least one common cold coronavirus spike.

The method was immunoSEQ multiplex PCR; TCRdb's version includes in-frame clones alone and lacks a portion of them. The sample includes just over 25,000 clones, around 75% of them seen just once. Source material: CD4+ T cells from PBMCs, cultured in vitro. The chain joins TRBV2 to TRBJ1-5, with D unresolved. This clonotype originated in a human donor in good health. CDR3 in amino acids: CASSGNLGNQPQHF. CDR3 in DNA: TGTGCCAGCAGTGGGAACTTGGGCAATCAGCCCCAGCATTTT.